Described below is a single TCR beta chain sequence and its context. The data were taken from a study of blood T cell repertoires in COVID-19. Clones were sequenced by immunoSEQ multiplex PCR, and TCRdb holds only the in-frame ones, with some missing. The sample comprises 360,000 or so clones, around 83% of which are singletons, and about 5.4% rests with the top ten. Per germline, CDR1 SEHNR and CDR2 FQNEAQ (reference sequence). The CDR3 has 15 residues. V was clipped by 4 bases and J by 5 bases, with 15 bases between them. The sequencing input was PBMCs or T cells enriched from blood (not recorded which). The receptor was derived from a woman aged 45-59 years who had recovered from COVID-19. This chain joins TRBV7-9 and TRBJ1-5; TRBD1 is a possible D gene (6 bases). The CDR3 coding sequence is TGTGCCAGCAGCTCCGGACAGTCGAAGGATCAGCCCCAGCATTTT. Translated, it gives CASSSGQSKDQPQHF.